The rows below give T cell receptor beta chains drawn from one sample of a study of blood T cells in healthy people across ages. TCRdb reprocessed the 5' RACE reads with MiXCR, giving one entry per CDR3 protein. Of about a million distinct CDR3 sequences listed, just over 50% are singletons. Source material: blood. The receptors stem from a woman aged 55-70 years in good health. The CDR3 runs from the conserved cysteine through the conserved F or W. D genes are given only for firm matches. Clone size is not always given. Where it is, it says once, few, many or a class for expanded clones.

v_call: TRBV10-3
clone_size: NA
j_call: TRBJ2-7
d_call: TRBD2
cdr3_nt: TGTGCCATCAGTCAGACTAGCGGGAGTTTTAACGAGCAGTACTTC
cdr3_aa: CAISQTSGSFNEQYF

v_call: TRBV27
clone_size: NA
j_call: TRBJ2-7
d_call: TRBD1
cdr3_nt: TGTGCCAGCAGTTCGGGACAGGGTTGGGACGAGCAGTACTTC
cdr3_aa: CASSSGQGWDEQYF

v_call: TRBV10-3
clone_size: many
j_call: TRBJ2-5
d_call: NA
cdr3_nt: TGTGCCATCAGAGGACGGAGCCAAGAGACCCAGTACTTC
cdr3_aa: CAIRGRSQETQYF

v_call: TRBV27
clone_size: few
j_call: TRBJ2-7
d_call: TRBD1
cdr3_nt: TGTGCCAGGAAGACAGGGAACACCTACGAGCAGTACTTC
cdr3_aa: CARKTGNTYEQYF

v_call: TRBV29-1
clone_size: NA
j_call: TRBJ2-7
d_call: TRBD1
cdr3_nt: TGCAGCGCCCAACACGGACAGGGGGCGGGGGAGCAGTACTTC
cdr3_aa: CSAQHGQGAGEQYF

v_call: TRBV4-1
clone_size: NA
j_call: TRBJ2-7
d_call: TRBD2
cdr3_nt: TGCGCCAGCAGCCAAGACCCAGCGGGGGAAAACTACGAGCAGTACTTC
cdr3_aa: CASSQDPAGENYEQYF

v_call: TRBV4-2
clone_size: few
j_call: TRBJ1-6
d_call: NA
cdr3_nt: TGTGCCAGCAGCCAAGATTTTCGTCCAGGGGTAAATTCACCCCTCCACTTT
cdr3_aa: CASSQDFRPGVNSPLHF

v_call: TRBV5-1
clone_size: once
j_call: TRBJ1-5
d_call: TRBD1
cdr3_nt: TGCGCCAGCAGCTTAGCGACAGGGGATCAGCCCCAGCATTTT
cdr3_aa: CASSLATGDQPQHF

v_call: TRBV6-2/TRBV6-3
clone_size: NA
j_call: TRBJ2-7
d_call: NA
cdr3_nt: TGTGCCAGCAGCCGCCTTACACTACCCGACTACGAGCAGTACTTC
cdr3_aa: CASSRLTLPDYEQYF

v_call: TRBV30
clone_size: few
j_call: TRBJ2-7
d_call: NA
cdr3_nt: TGTGCCTGGAGTCACTATTACGAGCAGTACTTC
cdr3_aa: CAWSHYYEQYF

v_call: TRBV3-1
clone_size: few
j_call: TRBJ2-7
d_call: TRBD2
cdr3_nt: TGTGCCAGCAGCCAGGTACCGGGACTAGCGGGAGGGACCTCCTACGAGCAGTACTTC
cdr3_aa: CASSQVPGLAGGTSYEQYF

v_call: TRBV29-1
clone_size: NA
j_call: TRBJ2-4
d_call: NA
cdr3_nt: TGCAGCGTTGTTGGAGGGGTGGCCAAAAACATTCAGTACTTC
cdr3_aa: CSVVGGVAKNIQYF

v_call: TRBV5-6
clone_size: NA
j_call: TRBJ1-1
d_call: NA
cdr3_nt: TGTGCCAGCAGTCCCGTTCGGGGGGTCCCCTTGAGGAACACTGAAGCTTTCTTT
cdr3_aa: CASSPVRGVPLRNTEAFF

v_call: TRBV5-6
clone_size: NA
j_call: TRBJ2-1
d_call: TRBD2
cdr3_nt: TGTGCCAGCAGCTACCTAGTGGGGGGGAATGAGCAGTTCTTC
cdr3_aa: CASSYLVGGNEQFF

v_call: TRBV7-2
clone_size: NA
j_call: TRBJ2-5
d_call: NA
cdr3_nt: TGTGCTAGCAGCTCAAGGACTGAAACGGAGACCCAGTACTTC
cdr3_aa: CASSSRTETETQYF

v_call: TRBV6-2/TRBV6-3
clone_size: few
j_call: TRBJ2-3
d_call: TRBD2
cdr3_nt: TGTGCCAGCAGTTACCCTACACGACTAGCGGCGGACACAGATACGCAGTATTTT
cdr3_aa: CASSYPTRLAADTDTQYF

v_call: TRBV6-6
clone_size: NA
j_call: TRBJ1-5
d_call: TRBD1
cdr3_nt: TGTGCCAGCAGTACTACCGGGACAGCTCATCAGCCCCAGCATTTT
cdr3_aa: CASSTTGTAHQPQHF

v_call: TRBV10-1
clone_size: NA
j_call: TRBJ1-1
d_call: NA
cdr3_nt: TGCGCCAGCAGCTCACAAGGCTCTGAAGCTTTCTTT
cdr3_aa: CASSSQGSEAFF

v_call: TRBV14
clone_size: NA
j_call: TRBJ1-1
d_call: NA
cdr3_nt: TGTGCCAGCAGCCAAGATGGGCGGCGAAACACTGAAGCTTTCTTT
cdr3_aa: CASSQDGRRNTEAFF

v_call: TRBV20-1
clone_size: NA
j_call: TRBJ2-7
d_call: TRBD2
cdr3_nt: TGCAGTGCTAGAAGAGGGACTAGCGGGATCCTGGGTGCGGCGTACTTC
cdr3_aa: CSARRGTSGILGAAYF

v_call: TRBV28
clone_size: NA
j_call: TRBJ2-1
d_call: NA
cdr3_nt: TGTGCCAGCAGTTCTCGGCATGAGCAGTTCTTC
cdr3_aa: CASSSRHEQFF

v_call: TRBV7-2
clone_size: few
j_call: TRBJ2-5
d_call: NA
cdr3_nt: TGTGCCAGCAGCCCACGGTGGGTAGTTGGACAAGAGACCCAGTACTTC
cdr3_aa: CASSPRWVVGQETQYF

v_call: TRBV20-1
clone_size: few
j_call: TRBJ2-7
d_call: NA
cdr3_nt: TGCAGTGCTAGAGATAGGTTCCGGGACCACTCCTACGAGCAGTACTTC
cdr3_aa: CSARDRFRDHSYEQYF

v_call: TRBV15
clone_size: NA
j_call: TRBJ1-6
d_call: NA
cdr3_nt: TGTGCCGCCAGCAGAGATTATAGTGGGACGGCTCAGCGTTCACCCCCCCACTTT
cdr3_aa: CAASRDYSGTAQRSPPHF

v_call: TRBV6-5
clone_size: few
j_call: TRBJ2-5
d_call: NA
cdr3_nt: TGTGCCAGCAGTCGGACCGGGGGGACCCAGTACTTC
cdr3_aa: CASSRTGGTQYF

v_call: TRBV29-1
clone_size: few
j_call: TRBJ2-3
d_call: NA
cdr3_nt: TGCAGCGTTGCCGGGACTTGGTACACAGATACGCAGTATTTT
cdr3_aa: CSVAGTWYTDTQYF

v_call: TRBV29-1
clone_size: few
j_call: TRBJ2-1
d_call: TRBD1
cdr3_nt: TGCAGCAACGACAGGGGGAACAATGAGCAGTTCTTC
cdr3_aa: CSNDRGNNEQFF

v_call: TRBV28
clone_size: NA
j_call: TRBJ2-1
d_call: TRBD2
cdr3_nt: TGTGCCAGCAGTGAGGGACTAGCGGGATTCAGTGAGCAGTTCTTC
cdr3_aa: CASSEGLAGFSEQFF

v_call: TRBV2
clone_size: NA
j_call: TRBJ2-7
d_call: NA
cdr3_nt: TGTGCCAGCAACCCTCTCCGGGACGGCGAGCAGTACTTC
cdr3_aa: CASNPLRDGEQYF

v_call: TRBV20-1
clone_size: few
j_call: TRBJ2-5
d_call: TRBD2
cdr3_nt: TGCAGTGCTAGGCACGGACTCAGCGGGAGTAGGAGGGCCCAGTACTTC
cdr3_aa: CSARHGLSGSRRAQYF

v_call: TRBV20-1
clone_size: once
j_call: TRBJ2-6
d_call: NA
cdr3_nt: TGCAGTGCTAGTAGGGCTACAGGGGCCAACGTCCTGACTTTC
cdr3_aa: CSASRATGANVLTF

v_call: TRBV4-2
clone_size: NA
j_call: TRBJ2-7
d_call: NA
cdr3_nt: TGTGCCAGCAGCCAAAGACTAGTCGACAATGAGCAGTACTTC
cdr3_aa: CASSQRLVDNEQYF

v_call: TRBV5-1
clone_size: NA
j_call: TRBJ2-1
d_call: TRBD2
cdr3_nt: TGCGCCAGCAGCTTGGAGTTGGTTTTGGCGGGAGGATCCAATGAGCAGTTCTTC
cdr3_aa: CASSLELVLAGGSNEQFF

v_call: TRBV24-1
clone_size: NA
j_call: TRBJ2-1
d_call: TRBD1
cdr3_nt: TGTGCCACCAGTGAGACAGGGTATGAGCAGTTCTTC
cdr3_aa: CATSETGYEQFF

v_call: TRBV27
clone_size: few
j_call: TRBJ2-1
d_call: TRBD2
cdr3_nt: TGTGCCAGCAGCTTAGGGCCTTGGGCTAGCGGATACAATGAGCAGTTCTTC
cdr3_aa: CASSLGPWASGYNEQFF

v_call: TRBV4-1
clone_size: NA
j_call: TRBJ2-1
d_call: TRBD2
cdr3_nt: TGCGCCAGCAGCCAACGGACTAGCATTGAGCAGTTCTTC
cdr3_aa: CASSQRTSIEQFF

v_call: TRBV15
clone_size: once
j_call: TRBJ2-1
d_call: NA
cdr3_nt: TGTGCCACCAGCGATGTAAGGGATTTAAATGAGCAGTTCTTC
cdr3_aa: CATSDVRDLNEQFF

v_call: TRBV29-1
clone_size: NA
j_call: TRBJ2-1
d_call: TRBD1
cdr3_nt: TGCAGCGTTGAAGATCGGGTTCAGGGGGCTTTGCGAAATGAGCAGTTCTTC
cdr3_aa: CSVEDRVQGALRNEQFF

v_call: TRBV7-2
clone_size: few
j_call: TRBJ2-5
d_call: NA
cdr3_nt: TGTGCCAGCAGCTCGCCTCGAGAGACCCAGTACTTC
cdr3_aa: CASSSPRETQYF

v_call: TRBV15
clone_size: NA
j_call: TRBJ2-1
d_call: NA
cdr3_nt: TGTGCCACCAGCAGAGGGTTGGACATCTACAATGAGCAGTTCTTC
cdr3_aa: CATSRGLDIYNEQFF

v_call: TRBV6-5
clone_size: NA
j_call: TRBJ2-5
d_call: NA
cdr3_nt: TGTGCCACCCGAGGGGGAGAGACCCAGTACTTC
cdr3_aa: CATRGGETQYF

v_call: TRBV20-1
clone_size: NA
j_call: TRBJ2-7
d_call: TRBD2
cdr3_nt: TGCAGTGCTAGAGATCGCCTAGCGGAGGTCTCCTACGAGCAGTACTTC
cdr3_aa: CSARDRLAEVSYEQYF

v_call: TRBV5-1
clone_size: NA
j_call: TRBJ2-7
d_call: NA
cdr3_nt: TGCGCCAGCACCCCATTCCCCGGGGCTTCCTACGAGCAGTACTTC
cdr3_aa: CASTPFPGASYEQYF

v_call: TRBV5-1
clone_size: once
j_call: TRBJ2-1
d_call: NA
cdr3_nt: TGCGCCAGCAGCGTCCCCCTCCAGGTGGGGTACAATGAGCAGTTCTTC
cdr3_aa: CASSVPLQVGYNEQFF

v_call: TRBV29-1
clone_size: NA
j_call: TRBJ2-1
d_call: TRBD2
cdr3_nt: TGCAGCGGCGCACGGACTAGCGGGGGTGTTGGCAATGAGCAGTTCTTC
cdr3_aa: CSGARTSGGVGNEQFF

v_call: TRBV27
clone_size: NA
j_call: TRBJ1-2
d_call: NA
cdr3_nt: TGTGCCAGCAGCCATGGACCTCTTTCACGGTATGGCTACACCTTC
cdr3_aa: CASSHGPLSRYGYTF

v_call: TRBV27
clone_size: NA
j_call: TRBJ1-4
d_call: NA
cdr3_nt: TGTGCCAGCAGTTTATCCGGGACCCCCATGGAGGAAAAACTGTTTTTT
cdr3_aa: CASSLSGTPMEEKLFF

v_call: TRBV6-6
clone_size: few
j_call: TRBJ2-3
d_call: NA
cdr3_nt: TGTGCCAGCAGTTACTCGATCAGTAGGGACACAGATACGCAGTATTTT
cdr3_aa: CASSYSISRDTDTQYF